This T cell receptor (beta chain) was sequenced for a study of T-cell memory formation after mild COVID-19. Study in general: Largely, TCR clusters stayed within a single donor.

Concerning this clonotype: What it recognizes is unknown.

Germline values: CDR1 MNHNY, CDR2 SVGAGI (reference sequence). The junction had 3 bases not matched to a gene; V was cut back by 1 base and J by 1 base. The CDR3 covers 16 residues. Whole-study findings and limits: Some clones that responded were present in memory (sampled pre-infection), which suggests cross-reactive memory joined.

It was 5'RACE with constant-segment primers that produced the TCR alpha and TCR beta cDNA libraries, which carried sample barcodes and UMIs. TCRdb reanalysed the 5' RACE reads using MiXCR and keeps one entry per CDR3 protein. Here the sample spans tens of thousands of distinct CDR3 sequences, 25% being singletons. The sequence derives from a man aged 18 to 30 who had mild COVID-19 (a few samples of this study predate the infection). Cell type and time point are not known. This chain joins TRBV6-6 and TRBJ2-3, with TRBD2 matching over 9 bases. The sequencing sample was made of PBMCs or a T cell subset sorted from them (not recorded which). CDR3 DNA: TGTGCCAGCAGTTACTTAGCGGGGGAAGGCACAGATACGCAGTATTTT. Amino acid sequence: CASSYLAGEGTDTQYF.